The next 20 T cell receptor beta chains were all read from a single sample in a study of high-grade serous ovarian cancer treatment subgroups. Measured with immunoSEQ multiplex PCR; TCRdb has only the in-frame clones, and not every one. Of about 10,000 clones in the sample, about 70% were seen once. Tumor samples were obtained before definitive surgery or chemotherapy. The sample was tumor tissue. All receptors come from a human donor with high-grade serous ovarian cancer.

This clone was recorded only once. The chain joins TRBV29-1 to TRBJ2-7, with 7 bases fitting TRBD2. Trimming at V came to 6 bases and at J to 3 bases, leaving 11 bases not matched to a gene. CDR1 and CDR2 from the germline V gene are SQVTM and ANQGSEA. The CDR3 runs to 14 residues. CDR3 in amino acids: CSVLELASGYEQYF. CDR3 nucleotide sequence: TGCAGCGTCTTAGAACTAGCGAGCGGCTACGAGCAGTACTTC.

This clone has only a few counts. V and J are TRBV11-2 and TRBJ1-1; D is undetermined. Germline-derived CDR1 and CDR2 are SGHAT and FQNNGV. CDR3 length equals 14 residues. V shed 1 base and J shed 7 bases, with 13 bases lying between them. The CDR3 coding sequence is TGTGCCAGCAGCTTAGCTTTACCCTATAATGAAGCTTTCTTT. Translating gives CASSLALPYNEAFF.

In its sample, this clone is large. The rearrangement joins TRBV18 to TRBJ1-2; 7 nucleotides line up with TRBD1. The CDR3 is made up of 14 amino acids. Germline V gene sequence: CDR1 KGHSH, CDR2 LQKENI. The V segment lost 3 bases and the J segment 8 bases; nucleotides outside the gene matches: 9. CDR3 nucleotide sequence: TGTGCCAGCTCACCTCCGTCGGGACAGCACGGCTACACCTTC. Its protein is CASSPPSGQHGYTF.

This chain connects TRBV28 to TRBJ1-1, with 10 bases aligning to TRBD1. The CDR3 loop spans 15 amino acids. V dropped 9 bases and J dropped 1; count of bases not matched to a gene: 8. CDR1 is MDHEN and CDR2 is SYDVKM in the germline V gene. CDR3 DNA sequence: TGTGCCAGTTCCGGGACAGGGGATAGGAACACTGAAGCTTTCTTT. Protein product: CASSGTGDRNTEAFF. Combining the CDR3 with reference TRBV28 and TRBJ1-1 gives the whole variable domain DVKVTQSSRYLVKRTGEKVFLECVQDMDHENMFWYRQDPGLGLRLIYFSYDVKMKEKGDIPEGYSVSREKKERFSLILESASTNQTSMYLCASSGTGDRNTEAFFGQGTRLTVV.

The gene calls are TRBV11-2 and TRBJ2-5; D unresolved. Trimming removed 1 base at V and 5 bases at J, with 5 bases between. The CDR3 consists of 12 residues. Germline CDR1 SGHAT, CDR2 FQNNGV. The CDR3 protein is CASSLVQETQYF. The CDR3 DNA sequence: TGTGCCAGCAGCTTAGTACAGGAGACCCAGTACTTC.

This clone appeared a few times. CDR3 sequence reads: CASAFTGELFF. The CDR3 DNA reads as TGTGCTAGTGCCTTCACCGGGGAGCTGTTTTTT. This rearrangement joins TRBV12-5 to TRBJ2-2, with D uncertain. Trimming removed 7 bases at V and 4 bases at J, with 4 bases between. CDR1 and CDR2 from the germline V gene are LGHNT and FRNRAP. This CDR3 spans 11 amino acids.

This sequence joins TRBV30 and TRBJ1-3, with a weak D call TRBD1 (5 bases). From germline, CDR1 is GTSNPN and CDR2 SVGIG (reference sequence). The CDR3 covers 14 residues. V gave up 5 bases and J gave up 0 bases, with 11 bases separating them. The CDR3 sequence is CAWSTAHSGNTIYF. Here the CDR3 DNA reads TGTGCCTGGTCGACAGCGCACTCTGGAAACACCATATATTTT. Combining the CDR3 with reference TRBV30 and TRBJ1-3 gives the whole variable domain SQTIHQWPATLVQPVGSPLSLECTVEGTSNPNLYWYRQAAGRGLQLLFYSVGIGQISSEVPQNLSASRPQDRQFILSSKKLLLSDSGFYLCAWSTAHSGNTIYFGEGSWLTVV.

V is TRBV2 and J is TRBJ2-5, with 8 bases matching TRBD2. The CDR3 extends over 15 amino acids. The trim removed 7 bases at V and 4 bases at J, leaving 11 bases unmatched. Germline V lookup: CDR1 SNHLY, CDR2 FYNNEI. The CDR3 is CASKSSGGGVETQYF. The CDR3 region has the DNA TGTGCCAGCAAAAGCAGCGGGGGAGGGGTAGAGACCCAGTACTTC.

This sequence joins TRBV4-2 and TRBJ2-1, with 11 bases identical to TRBD2. Germline V gene data show CDR1 as LGHNA and CDR2 as YNFKEQ. The CDR3 is made up of 17 amino acids. The junction had 7 bases not matched to a gene; V was cut back by 4 bases and J by 2 bases. CDR3 sequence reads: CASSLPMTSGTYNEQFF. CDR3 coding DNA: TGTGCCAGCAGCCTTCCTATGACTAGCGGGACCTACAATGAGCAGTTCTTC.

The rearrangement links TRBV30 to TRBJ1-6; D uncertain. V lost 4 bases, J lost 7 bases, and 14 bases lay in between. Germline CDR1 reads GTSNPN; CDR2 reads SVGIG (reference sequence). The CDR3 covers 14 residues. CDR3 sequence (DNA): TGTGCCTGGACCCGAACAGTAGAGAATTCACCCCTCCACTTT. Translation gives CAWTRTVENSPLHF.

This clone was seen a handful of times. Other DNA sequences from this sample encode an identical CDR3 as well. V usage is TRBV9 and J usage is TRBJ2-2; D may be TRBD1 (5 bases). Germline CDR1 is SGDLS and CDR2 is YYNGEE. The CDR3 is made up of 14 amino acids. V lost 0 bases and J lost 6, with 9 bases in between. The CDR3 nucleotides read TGTGCCAGCAGCGTAGTAGGGGTTCCCGGGGAGCTGTTTTTT. It yields the protein CASSVVGVPGELFF.

This clone was found a few times. The chain uses TRBV7-9 and TRBJ2-1; D uncertain. Trimming shortened V by 3 bases and J by 7 bases, and 7 bases separated the two germline ends. The germline CDR1 and CDR2 sequences are SEHNR and FQNEAQ (reference sequence). The CDR3 is 12 amino acids. For the CDR3, the DNA is TGTGCCAGCAGCTTTGTTATAAATGAGCAGTTCTTC. Translated: CASSFVINEQFF.

V is TRBV13 and J is TRBJ2-5; 15 bases match TRBD2. TRBJ2-7 explains the end of the DNA better; the J call may be wrong. The CDR3 spans 18 residues. CDR1 is PRHDT and CDR2 is FYEKMQ in the germline V gene (reference sequence). The chain's CDR3 is CASSGSGTSGRSSYEQYF. CDR3 coding DNA: TGTGCCAGCAGCGGATCCGGGACTAGCGGGAGGAGCTCCTACGAGCAGTACTTC.

The V and J genes are TRBV5-1 and TRBJ1-3; D call uncertain. CDR1 SGHRS and CDR2 YFSETQ come from the germline V gene. CDR3 length: 14 amino acids. Between the trimmed V and J ends, which lost 0 bases and 0 bases, there was a span of 4 bases. The CDR3 spells CASSLGGSGNTIYF. The CDR3 DNA sequence: TGCGCCAGCAGCTTGGGGGGCTCTGGAAACACCATATATTTT.

The CDR3 is CASSLRDRGDITGNTIYF. In DNA, the CDR3 is TGTGCCAGCAGCTTACGGGACAGGGGGGATATAACTGGAAACACCATATATTTT. The V call is TRBV7-9, the J call TRBJ1-3; TRBD1 aligns across 11 bases. This CDR3 spans 18 amino acids. Per germline, CDR1 SEHNR and CDR2 FQNEAQ (reference sequence). With V trimmed by 2 bases and J by 2 bases, 8 bases remained unmatched.

The V and J genes are TRBV27 and TRBJ2-3; D is uncertain. The CDR3 covers 12 residues. Per the germline V gene, CDR1 is MNHEY and CDR2 is SMNVEV (reference sequence). V dropped 6 bases and J dropped 2 bases, with 6 bases sitting between them. CDR3 residues: CASRTVTDTQYF. The CDR3 nucleotides are TGTGCCAGCAGAACGGTCACAGATACGCAGTATTTT.

This rearrangement joins TRBV5-5 to TRBJ1-2; 8 nucleotides match TRBD1. Germline V lookup: CDR1 SGHKS, CDR2 YYEKEE (reference sequence). The CDR3 consists of 16 residues. V was clipped by 0 bases and J by 5 bases; unmatched bases: 9. The CDR3 region is CASSLGQTGAPYGYTF. In DNA form, the CDR3 reads TGTGCCAGCAGCTTGGGCCAGACAGGGGCCCCTTATGGCTACACCTTC. Based on the CDR3 plus reference TRBV5-5 and TRBJ1-2, the full variable domain is DAGVTQSPTHLIKTRGQQVTLRCSPISGHKSVSWYQQVLGQGPQFIFQYYEKEERGRGNFPDRFSARQFPNYSSELNVNALLLGDSALYLCASSLGQTGAPYGYTFGSGTRLTVV.

This clone is medium-sized (0.01 to 0.1%) within its sample. The chain uses TRBV19 and TRBJ1-1; D not resolved. Germline CDR1 is LNHDA and CDR2 is SQIVND (reference sequence). The CDR3 contains 13 residues. Trimming shortened V by 3 bases and J by 0 bases, and 5 bases separated the two germline ends. The CDR3 coding sequence is TGTGCCAGTAGTATTTCGTTGAACACTGAAGCTTTCTTT. It encodes CASSISLNTEAFF.

The genes are TRBV2 and TRBJ1-3; D remains unclear. This CDR3 region has 13 residues. Germline-derived CDR1 and CDR2 are SNHLY and FYNNEI. Trimming removed 8 bases at V and 2 bases at J, with 10 bases between. CDR3 in DNA: TGTGCCAGCGAGGGTAGGGCTGGAAACACCATATATTTT. Its translation: CASEGRAGNTIYF.

J is TRBJ1-5 and V is TRBV27; maybe TRBD1 (6 bases). Germline CDR1 and CDR2: MNHEY and SMNVEV (reference sequence). Trimming shortened V by 7 bases and J by 6 bases, and 13 bases separated the two germline ends. The CDR3 consists of 13 residues. The CDR3 loop is CASNQGLGQPQHF. The CDR3, as DNA: TGTGCCAGCAACCAGGGGCTAGGTCAGCCCCAGCATTTT.